The 18 T cell receptor beta chains given below trace back to one sample, sequenced in a study of CD8+ T cells in alopecia areata. Extraction and reverse transcription of RNA yielded cDNA as the sequencing template. Repertoires were generated with immunoSEQ multiplex PCR, while TCRdb's copy carries only in-frame clones and drops some. The table has 180,000 or so clones, roughly 64% seen once. Treatment reported: oral pan-JAK inhibitor, 5-10 mg twice daily. Sample: CD4+ T cells sorted from blood, taken at week 24, from a patient treated with tofacitinib. The receptors shown here come from a human donor with alopecia areata.

The V call is TRBV27, the J call TRBJ1-2; 10 positions agree with TRBD1. This CDR3 contains 14 residues. Germline V gene lookup returns CDR1 MNHEY and CDR2 SMNVEV (reference sequence). V gave up 3 bases and J gave up 4 bases; unmatched junction bases: 2. CDR3 DNA: TGTGCCAGCAGTTTGGACAGGGGGATCTATGGCTACACCTTC. Its translation: CASSLDRGIYGYTF.

V usage is TRBV28 and J usage is TRBJ1-2, with a possible D match to TRBD1 (6 bases). Trimming took off 7 bases at V and 6 bases at J, with 12 bases between the two ends. Germline V gene sequence: CDR1 MDHEN, CDR2 SYDVKM. This CDR3 contains 12 residues. In nucleotides, the CDR3 is TGTGCCAGCAAGGGGGGAAAGGATGGCTACACCTTC. Its translation: CASKGGKDGYTF.

In regard to this clone: Additional DNA sequences in this sample encode the identical CDR3. The J gene is TRBJ2-5, the V gene TRBV5-1; a possible D gene is TRBD2 (5 bases). The CDR3 length is 13 residues. Trimming shortened V by 5 bases and J by 1 base, and 9 bases separated the two germline ends. Germline CDR1 SGHRS, CDR2 YFSETQ. CDR3 nucleotide sequence: TGCGCCAGCAGTCGGACTGCCCAAGAGACCCAGTACTTC. Translated: CASSRTAQETQYF.

This chain uses TRBV6-5 with TRBJ2-5; TRBD1 matches 7 bases. CDR1 is MNHEY, CDR2 SVGAGI, per germline. This CDR3 contains 15 residues. With V trimmed by 5 bases and J by 7 bases, 13 bases remained unmatched. CDR3 nucleotides: TGTGCCAGCAGTAAAATCTCAGGGGGAGAGGCGACCCAGTACTTC. Residues: CASSKISGGEATQYF.

V usage is TRBV7-9 and J usage is TRBJ2-2, with 8 bases identical to TRBD1. The CDR3 totals 15 residues. The V and J ends lost 6 bases and 0 bases, in that order; junction bases with no gene match: 3. Germline CDR1 SEHNR, CDR2 FQNEAQ (reference sequence). CDR3: CASSPQGANTGELFF. CDR3 bases: TGTGCCAGCAGTCCACAGGGGGCGAACACCGGGGAGCTGTTTTTT.

This clone was counted a single time. The V and J genes are TRBV10-2 and TRBJ2-3; 7 nucleotides align to TRBD2. Looked up from germline, CDR1 is WSHSY and CDR2 is SAAADI. There are 16 residues in the CDR3. V gave up 0 bases and J gave up 2 bases; unmatched junction bases: 5. The DNA of the CDR3 is TGCGCCAGCAGTGAGTCGTGGCTAGCGGACACAGATACGCAGTATTTT. Amino acids: CASSESWLADTDTQYF.

The chain combines TRBV10-2 with TRBJ2-4; 10 bases agree with TRBD2. CDR3 length equals 17 residues. Germline values: CDR1 WSHSY, CDR2 SAAADI. Trimming took 7 bases from V and 2 from J; bases not matched to a gene: 11. CDR3 loop: CASKLAGGQNSKNIQYF. For the CDR3, the DNA is TGCGCCAGCAAATTAGCGGGGGGTCAAAACTCCAAAAACATTCAGTACTTC.

With regard to this clone: Other nucleotide sequences from this sample produce the same CDR3. The CDR3 nucleotides are TGCAGCGTTGATCGGACCAACACTGAAGCTTTCTTT. It codes for CSVDRTNTEAFF. The chain combines TRBV29-1 with TRBJ1-1; no reliable D call. V lost 3 bases and J lost 2, with 7 bases in between. The CDR3 consists of 12 residues. CDR1 is SQVTM, CDR2 ANQGSEA, per germline. The variable domain in full, completed from reference TRBV29-1 and TRBJ1-1, reads SAVISQKPSRDICQRGTSLTIQCQVDSQVTMMFWYRQQPGQSLTLIATANQGSEATYESGFVIDKFPISRPNLTFSTLTVSNMSPEDSSIYLCSVDRTNTEAFFGQGTRLTVV.

The chain uses TRBV7-2 and TRBJ1-2, with D possibly matching TRBD1 (5 bases). This CDR3 has 13 amino acids. V lost 5 bases, J lost 4 bases, and 11 bases lay in between. The germline V gene has CDR1 SGHTA and CDR2 FQGNSA. As DNA, the CDR3 is TGTGCCAGCAGCCAGCAGGGCAGCTATGGCTACACCTTC. Protein product: CASSQQGSYGYTF.

The chain couples TRBV30 to TRBJ1-4; D may be TRBD1 (5 bases). In germline, CDR1 is GTSNPN, CDR2 SVGIG (reference sequence). The CDR3 is 15 amino acids. With 1 base removed from V and 5 bases from J, the gap between germline ends came to 14 bases. The CDR3 nucleotides read TGTGCCTGGAGTGAAGGTCCCAGGGTAAATGAAAAACTGTTTTTT. Protein sequence: CAWSEGPRVNEKLFF. The whole variable domain, filled in from reference TRBV30 and TRBJ1-4, reads SQTIHQWPATLVQPVGSPLSLECTVEGTSNPNLYWYRQAAGRGLQLLFYSVGIGQISSEVPQNLSASRPQDRQFILSSKKLLLSDSGFYLCAWSEGPRVNEKLFFGSGTQLSVL.

The chain uses TRBV7-9 and TRBJ1-2; possibly TRBD1 for D (6 bases). Trimming pared 1 base from V and 8 bases from J, leaving 11 bases between. The germline V gene has CDR1 SEHNR and CDR2 FQNEAQ (reference sequence). This CDR3 spans 13 amino acids. CDR3 loop: CASSLDRDGGYTF. DNA for the CDR3: TGTGCCAGCAGCTTAGACAGGGACGGAGGCTACACCTTC.

The chain uses TRBV18 and TRBJ2-5; possible D gene TRBD2, 5 bases. V lost 4 bases to trimming and J lost 2 bases, with 14 bases between them. The CDR3 runs to 15 residues. Germline CDR1 KGHSH, CDR2 LQKENI. The CDR3 spells CASSRLLEPQETQYF. CDR3 DNA: TGTGCCAGCTCACGTCTACTAGAACCGCAAGAGACCCAGTACTTC.

The chain has TRBV11-2 and TRBJ1-4, with unresolved D. CDR1 is SGHAT and CDR2 is FQNNGV in the germline V gene. Trimming shortened V by 5 bases and J by 8 bases, and 15 bases separated the two germline ends. The CDR3 spans 14 residues. The DNA of the CDR3 is TGTGCCAGCAGCCCGTCGGGGAGGAGCGAAAAACTGTTTTTT. Translation: CASSPSGRSEKLFF. Based on the CDR3 plus reference TRBV11-2 and TRBJ1-4, the full variable domain is EAGVAQSPRYKIIEKRQSVAFWCNPISGHATLYWYQQILGQGPKLLIQFQNNGVVDDSQLPKDRFSAERLKGVDSTLKIQPAKLEDSAVYLCASSPSGRSEKLFFGSGTQLSVL.

The V gene is TRBV28, the J gene TRBJ1-2; 8 nucleotides agree with TRBD1. From germline, CDR1 is MDHEN and CDR2 SYDVKM. V was pared by 2 bases and J by 5 bases, with 1 base of the junction left unmatched. The CDR3 is made up of 13 amino acids. This CDR3 is CASSLDRGYGYTF. The CDR3 nucleotides are TGTGCCAGCAGTTTAGACAGGGGTTATGGCTACACCTTC.

The genes are TRBV29-1 and TRBJ2-7; either TRBD1 or TRBD2 may supply D (7 bases each). Trimming removed 6 bases from V and 0 bases from J, with 15 bases in between. CDR3 size: 14 residues. The germline CDR1 and CDR2 sequences are SQVTM and ANQGSEA. Here the CDR3 reads CSVVQGGSSYEQYF. The CDR3 DNA follows: TGCAGCGTCGTTCAGGGGGGGAGCTCCTACGAGCAGTACTTC.

This rearrangement joins TRBV29-1 to TRBJ2-7; possible D gene TRBD2, 6 bases. Trimming pared 7 bases from V and 6 bases from J, leaving 22 bases between. Germline V gene lookup returns CDR1 SQVTM and CDR2 ANQGSEA. The CDR3 contains 14 residues. Here the CDR3 reads CSGTLTGARGEQYF. The CDR3 DNA reads as TGCAGCGGTACTCTGACGGGAGCTCGGGGCGAGCAGTACTTC.

The V gene is TRBV6-5, the J gene TRBJ1-5; tentatively, D is TRBD1 (6 bases). CDR1 and CDR2 from the germline V gene are MNHEY and SVGAGI. The V and J ends lost 6 bases and 3 bases respectively, with 9 bases between them. CDR3 size: 13 residues. For the CDR3, the DNA is TGTGCCAGCAGCCGGGGGCCCAATCAGCCCCAGCATTTT. Its protein is CASSRGPNQPQHF.

The V call is TRBV5-1, the J call TRBJ2-1, with 9 bases aligning to TRBD2. This CDR3 spans 15 amino acids. CDR1 SGHRS and CDR2 YFSETQ come from the germline V gene. J was trimmed by 2 bases and V by 2 bases; bases with no gene match: 2. In nucleotides, the CDR3 is TGCGCCAGCAGCTTCAGCGGGGGGACCTACAATGAGCAGTTCTTC. Its protein is CASSFSGGTYNEQFF.